This T cell receptor beta chain was obtained from a study of identical twins (dated by TCRdb to between 2015 and 2016). With respect to the entire study: To test whether fetal clonotypes persist, the study used deep sequencing on TCR alpha and beta repertoires from monozygotic twins, unrelated adults of various ages, and cord blood. To rule out contamination, the twin experiments were replicated at different times with different library preparation protocols.

This clonotype was seen a handful of times. The antigen it binds to is not known. It has no much larger one-base neighbor in the sample; base qualities were not kept. V is pared back by 5 bases and J by 3 bases, with 11 bases lying between the germline termini. Via the germline V gene, CDR1 is SGHTA and CDR2 FQGNSA. The CDR3 contains 13 residues, cysteine and phenylalanine counted. The only DNA kept is the CDR3, 39 bases in frame from the first base. Here is what the overall study found, with its caveats: A weaker excess of twin sharing was found in beta out-of-frame sequences because the signal-to-noise ratio was lowered by fewer shared sequences. Abundant cord blood beta clonotypes had fewer insertions, young adult naive repertoires showed a similar but weaker trend, and memory repertoires showed no such trend. Zero-insertion analyses could be partly confounded by invariant T cells such as MAIT and iNKT, though diverse VJ usage argued against such confounding for most clonotypes. Because the same donors could not be followed over many years, conclusions were based on cross-sectional statistical analysis. Compared with coincidental sharing between unrelated individuals, out-of-frame TCR alpha sequences shared between twins showed an excess of sequences with low generation probability. Out-of-frame TCR alpha sharing in monozygotic twins was systematically underestimated by recombination models, whereas sharing between unrelated individuals was in agreement with the recombination models.

Receptors were amplified or captured by 5' RACE. The listed sequencing device is Illumina HiSeq 2000. Template switching added a universal primer binding site, and the final cDNA carried a unique molecular identifier that allowed TCR cDNA molecules to be counted accurately. First-strand cDNA for TCR alpha and beta chains was synthesized from specific primers in the conserved constant-segment region. To control for contamination, every cDNA library carried two barcodes: a SMART-Mk sample barcode plus Illumina barcodes. Two successive PCR steps introduced TruSeq adapter sequences along with Illumina sample barcodes. TCR alpha and beta cDNA libraries were sequenced on the Illumina HiSeq platform with custom primers. As for the original processing: MiGEC processed the raw reads to extract unique molecular identifiers, while MiXCR was used to determine the CDR3 positions. Recombination models were inferred per individual with the repgenHMM and IGoR tools using an EM algorithm. The tcR package in R was used for shared clonotype analysis, with sharing normalized by the product of cloneset sizes. To study raw recombination free of thymic and clonal selection effects, out-of-frame nonproductive sequences were analyzed. The public reads were reanalyzed by TCRdb: fastp trimming at Q25, MiXCR alignment, in-frame beta chains only. Identical CDR3 proteins give one entry, which carries the most common genes and DNA. Clone size and V and J calls follow TCRdb, not the original study. This sample has 15,000 to 20,000 distinct CDR3 sequences in its table, and roughly 63% of those were observed once. Over 4.5% of the sample is in the top ten clones.

All donors were healthy Caucasians. Three pairs of female monozygotic twins, all aged 18 to 29 years, made up the twin cohort. Miltenyi CD45RO+ enrichment and human naive T-cell isolation kits were used to isolate memory (CD45RO+) and naive T cells from PBMC. Rearrangement joined TRBV7-2 to TRBJ2-7; TRBD1 is perhaps the D gene, given 6 matching bases. Sequencing was performed on memory (CD45RO+) T cells sorted from blood. This specimen's cell subset or site label, interpreted: CD45RO+ enriched T cells. The sequence was collected from a woman aged 18-30 years in good health. This table probably holds off-target reads from a library built for another chain. The DNA sequence is given as TGTGCCAGCAGCCCGGACAGAGACTACGAGCAGTACTTC. Its coded protein is CASSPDRDYEQYF.